Below, 16 T cell receptor beta chains from the same sample are listed, as sequenced in a study of T cells in women clearing cervical HPV infection. TCRdb keeps only in-frame clones here, not all; method: immunoSEQ multiplex PCR. Its table lists about 20,000 clones. The sample comprised blood buffy coat. These receptors were collected from a woman between 18 and 70 years old with a cervical HPV16 infection that either progressed to CIN3+ or cleared (not recorded which).

Turning to this clone: Read coverage stops 3 residues before the CDR3 terminus; the germline J gene supplies the remainder. Different DNA sequences within this sample yield the same CDR3. The chain combines TRBV5-5 with TRBJ1-1; the D is unclear. CDR1 and CDR2 (germline): SGHKS, YYEKEE (reference sequence). V was cut by 2 bases and J by 1 base, with 9 bases left in between. The length of the CDR3 is 14 residues. The CDR3 DNA, read in part, is TGTGCCAGCAGCTTTGAGGGTAAGAACACTGAA. This gives the protein CASSFEGKNTE. The CDR3, in full, reads CASSFEGKNTEAFF.

The CDR3 DNA, read in part, is TGTGCCAGCAGCTGGACAGTTCCCGGGGAG. This codes for CASSWTVPGE. The CDR3, in full, reads CASSWTVPGELFF. The genes are TRBV7-9 and TRBJ2-2; D perhaps matches TRBD1 (6 bases). Read sequence stops 3 residues before the CDR3 end, and the germline J gene provides the missing end. Trimming took 4 bases from V and 6 from J, leaving 9 bases between them. Germline CDR1 and CDR2: SEHNR and FQNEAQ (reference sequence). The CDR3 sequence is 13 residues long.

The CDR3 is CASSSGLAPDTQYF. CDR3 bases read: TGTGCCAGCAGTTCCGGACTAGCTCCAGATACG. This sequence joins TRBV6-4 and TRBJ2-3; 8 nucleotides align to TRBD2. The read is 3 residues too short to cover the CDR3 end, so that end is filled in from the germline J gene. V lost 5 bases to trimming and J lost 4 bases; unmatched junction nucleotides: 5. Germline CDR1 is MRHNA and CDR2 is SNTAGT. The CDR3 runs 14 residues.

Regarding this clone: The DNA ends 3 residues before the CDR3 does, and the rest of the CDR3 is filled in from the germline J gene. J is TRBJ1-5 and V is TRBV5-4; D is ambiguous. Trimming left V 2 bases short and J 2 bases short, with 8 bases between. The CDR3 sequence is 14 residues long. CDR1 and CDR2 (germline): SGHNT, YYREEE (reference sequence). Incomplete CDR3 DNA: TGTGCCAGCAGCTTATCGCCGGGCAATCAGCCC. Protein sequence: CASSLSPGNQP. The full CDR3 reads CASSLSPGNQPQHF.

Details on this clone: The read falls 3 residues short of the CDR3 end, and the missing part is taken from the germline J gene. This chain joins TRBV7-6 and TRBJ1-6, with D tentatively TRBD1 (6 bases). CDR3 length: 15 residues. The germline V gene has CDR1 SGHVS and CDR2 FNYEAQ. CDR3 in amino acids: CASSLRGGQKSPLHF. The sequenced CDR3 bases are TGTGCCAGCAGCCTCCGCGGGGGCCAAAAGTCGCCC.

Points on this clone: The CDR3 extends 3 residues past the end of the read, so its final part is completed from the germline J gene. The chain couples TRBV20-1 to TRBJ1-4; 12 bases match TRBD1. Per germline, CDR1 DFQATT and CDR2 SNEGSKA (reference sequence). The CDR3 runs to 13 residues. Incomplete CDR3 DNA: TGCAGTGCACCGGGACAGGGGGCTGAGAAA. Its translation is CSAPGQGAEK. The whole CDR3 is CSAPGQGAEKLFF.

Worth noting for this clone: The CDR3 end lies 3 residues beyond the end of the read and is filled in from the germline J gene. The rearrangement joins TRBV4-1 to TRBJ1-2; TRBD1 agrees at 9 bases. Germline values: CDR1 MGHRA, CDR2 YSYEKL. There are 16 residues in the CDR3. V dropped 1 base and J dropped 3; count of bases not matched to a gene: 6. The CDR3 reads CASSQGKDRGYYGYTF. The CDR3 DNA, read in part, is TGCGCCAGCAGCCAAGGGAAGGACAGGGGCTACTATGGC.

Of note for this clone: The read finishes 3 residues shy of the CDR3 end, and the germline J gene is used to complete it. This sequence joins TRBV6-2 or TRBV6-3 and TRBJ2-7; tentatively, D is TRBD1 (5 bases). CDR3 length: 13 residues. Trimming pared 7 bases from V and 4 bases from J, leaving 14 bases between. The germline gives CDR1 MNHEY, CDR2 SVGEGT. The sequenced part of the CDR3 DNA is TGTGCCAGCAATCCCGACAGACTGTACGAG. Its translation is CASNPDRLYE. The full CDR3 is CASNPDRLYEQYF.

The chain's CDR3 is CASKGELPLDTQYF. The sequenced CDR3 bases are TGCGCCTCCAAGGGGGAGCTCCCGCTAGATACG. The V call is TRBV5-1, the J call TRBJ2-3; D may be TRBD1 (6 bases). The read ends 3 residues early relative to the CDR3; the germline J gene fills the gap. V was shortened by 10 bases and J by 5 bases, with 20 bases between the two germline ends. The CDR3 is 14 residues long. The germline CDR1 and CDR2 sequences are SGHRS and YFSETQ.

This clone is medium-sized by frequency. The read ends 3 residues before the CDR3 terminus; that terminus is restored from the germline J gene. The chain combines TRBV5-1 with TRBJ1-1; 7 nucleotides line up with TRBD1. Germline CDR1 SGHRS, CDR2 YFSETQ. The CDR3 length is 12 residues. V lost 4 bases, J lost 6 bases, and 3 bases stayed unmatched. The CDR3 here is CASSPGQPEAFF. Partial CDR3 DNA: TGCGCCAGCAGCCCGGGACAGCCTGAA. Supplemented by reference TRBV5-1 and TRBJ1-1, the full variable domain reads KAGVTQTPRYLIKTRGQQVTLSCSPISGHRSVSWYQQTPGQGLQFLFEYFSETQRNKGNFPGRFSGRQFSNSRSEMNVSTLELGDSALYLCASSPGQPEAFFGQGTRLTVV.

Remarks on this clone: The DNA ends 3 residues before the CDR3 does, and the rest of the CDR3 is filled in from the germline J gene. The V call is TRBV28, the J call TRBJ2-1; TRBD1 agrees at 7 bases. The CDR3 has 16 residues. CDR1 is MDHEN and CDR2 is SYDVKM in the germline V gene. Unmatched junction bases numbered 8, after V lost 6 bases and J lost 0 bases. The CDR3 DNA, read in part, is TGTGCCAGCAGGGAACAGGGGAGTAGCTCCTACAATGAG. This translates into CASREQGSSSYNE. The entire CDR3 reads CASREQGSSSYNEQFF.

On this clone: Read coverage stops 3 residues before the CDR3 terminus; the germline J gene supplies the remainder. The chain recombines TRBV2 with TRBJ2-1; D is perhaps TRBD1 (6 bases). CDR1 SNHLY and CDR2 FYNNEI come from the germline V gene. The CDR3 sequence is 14 residues long. Trimming shortened V by 5 bases and J by 8 bases, and 16 bases separated the two germline ends. CDR3 residues: CASSRRGRGDEQFF. The CDR3 bases that were read are TGTGCCAGCAGTCGCAGGGGACGTGGGGATGAG.

As concerns this clone: The read terminates 3 residues before the CDR3 end, so the remaining end is supplied by the germline J gene. The chain recombines TRBV5-1 with TRBJ1-6, with D possibly matching TRBD1 (6 bases). V lost 4 bases to trimming and J lost 6 bases, with 11 bases between them. Germline values: CDR1 SGHRS, CDR2 YFSETQ. The CDR3 extends over 14 amino acids. The part of the CDR3 DNA that was read is TGCGCCAGCAGCCCGGACAGCCGTAATTCACCC. It encodes CASSPDSRNSP. The whole CDR3 protein is CASSPDSRNSPLHF.

To note about this clone: The sequence runs out 3 residues before the end of the CDR3; the remainder is reconstructed from the germline J gene. The V gene is TRBV18, the J gene TRBJ2-7; D might be TRBD2 (6 bases). Germline V gives CDR1 KGHSH, CDR2 LQKENI. CDR3 length equals 14 residues. V shed 2 bases and J shed 4 bases, with 12 bases lying between them. Partial CDR3 DNA: TGTGCCAGCTCACCATGGGACGCGGGGTACGAG. Protein product: CASSPWDAGYE. The full CDR3 protein reads CASSPWDAGYEQYF.

Remarks on this clone: With the read ending 3 residues before the CDR3 end, the germline J gene is used to fill in that end. The chain employs TRBV13 and TRBJ2-3, with D perhaps matching TRBD1 (6 bases). This CDR3 is built from 14 residues. Per the germline V gene, CDR1 is PRHDT and CDR2 is FYEKMQ (reference sequence). CDR3 in amino acids: CASSLTGLGETQYF. Partial CDR3 DNA: TGTGCCAGCAGCTTAACAGGGTTAGGAGAGACG.

A note on this clone: The observed sequence ends 3 residues before the CDR3 terminus, with the missing tail filled in from the germline J gene. The rearrangement links TRBV19 to TRBJ1-1; perhaps TRBD1 as D (6 bases). CDR1 is LNHDA, CDR2 SQIVND, per germline (reference sequence). Trimming shortened V by 5 bases and J by 4 bases, and 17 bases separated the two germline ends. The CDR3 runs to 15 residues. The CDR3 here is CASSPRGGGITEAFF. The sequenced CDR3 bases are TGTGCCAGTAGTCCGCGAGGAGGGGGAATCACTGAA.